The T cell receptor (beta chain) described here comes from a study of lymphopenia after photon versus proton radiotherapy. The table came from immunoSEQ multiplex PCR; TCRdb's copy has only in-frame clones and leaves some out. The repertoire holds approximately 31,000 clones, with about 87% as singletons. Source: peripheral blood, taken from a patient treated with proton-based radiotherapy. The source of this sequence is a woman in her 70s with pancreatic cancer.

In DNA, the CDR3 is TGTGCCAGCAGCCCCCTTGGGGTGGAGGGAAGCAATCAGCCCCAGCATTTT. Its protein product is CASSPLGVEGSNQPQHF. The chain employs TRBV27 and TRBJ1-5; D uncertain. The CDR3 extends over 17 amino acids. CDR1 MNHEY and CDR2 SMNVEV come from the germline V gene (reference sequence). Trimming pared 6 bases from V and 1 base from J, leaving 19 bases between.